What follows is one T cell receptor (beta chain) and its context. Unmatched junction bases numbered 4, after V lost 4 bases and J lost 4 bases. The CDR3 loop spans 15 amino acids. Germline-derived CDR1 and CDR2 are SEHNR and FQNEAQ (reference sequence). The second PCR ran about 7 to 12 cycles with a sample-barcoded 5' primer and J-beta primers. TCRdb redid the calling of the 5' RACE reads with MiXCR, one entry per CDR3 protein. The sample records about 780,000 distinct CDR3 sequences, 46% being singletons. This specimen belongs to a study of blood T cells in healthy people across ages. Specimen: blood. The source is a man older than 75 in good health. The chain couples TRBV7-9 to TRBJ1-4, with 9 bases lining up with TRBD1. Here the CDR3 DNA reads TGTGCCAGCAGCTCGGGACAGGGTTTTAATGAAAAACTGTTTTTT. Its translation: CASSSGQGFNEKLFF.